This TCR beta chain was captured in a study of long-term antiretroviral therapy in people with HIV. Study outcomes and limitations: Dating from about 2003 to 2018, the blood was possibly obtained under older ART regimens. Therapy changes, viral resistance and ART adherence were not documented in the available data.

Run at survey level, the immunoSEQ assay was version v3.0. Clones were sequenced by immunoSEQ multiplex PCR, and TCRdb holds only the in-frame ones, with some missing. Among about 28,000 clones listed, about nine tenths were seen once. Germline CDR1 and CDR2: MDHEN and SYDVKM. V was clipped by 10 bases and J by 4 bases; unmatched bases: 11. CDR3 length equals 15 residues. Note on this clone: Its antigen is as yet unknown.

Every specimen provided 1-10 million cryopreserved PBMC before DNA extraction took place. V is TRBV28 and J is TRBJ2-2, with 8 positions matching TRBD2. The clonotype was recovered from a man aged 18 to 35 with HIV. The sequences come from unsorted PBMCs, collected 3.1 years after starting antiretroviral therapy. The CDR3 DNA reads as TGTGCCACCCATCCCACTAGCGGAAGCACCGGGGAGCTGTTTTTT. Translating it yields CATHPTSGSTGELFF.